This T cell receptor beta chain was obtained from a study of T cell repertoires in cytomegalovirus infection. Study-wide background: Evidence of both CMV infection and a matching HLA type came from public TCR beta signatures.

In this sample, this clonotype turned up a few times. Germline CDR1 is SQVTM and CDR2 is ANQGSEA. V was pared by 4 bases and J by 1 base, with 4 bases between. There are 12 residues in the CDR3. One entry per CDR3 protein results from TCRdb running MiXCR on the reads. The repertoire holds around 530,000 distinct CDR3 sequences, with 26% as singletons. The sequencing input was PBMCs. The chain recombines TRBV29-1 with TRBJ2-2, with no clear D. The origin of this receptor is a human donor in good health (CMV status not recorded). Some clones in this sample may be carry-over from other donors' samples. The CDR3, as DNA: TGCAGCGTTGCCAAGAACACCGGGGAGCTGTTTTTT. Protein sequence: CSVAKNTGELFF.